In its sample, the clone carrying this T cell receptor beta chain was seen once. Original processing methods: Amplification from reference gene primers served as the basis for estimated nucleated cell counts. Only in-frame clones appear in the TCRdb table, and some are missing; sequencing was by immunoSEQ multiplex PCR. For V, J and clone size, that table is used; D and trimming come from the DNA. Among around 150,000 clones listed, 70% to 90% were seen once. V was shortened by 1 base and J by 5 bases, with 12 bases between the two germline ends. CDR1 SGHDT and CDR2 YYEEEE come from the germline V gene. The CDR3 contains 14 residues. This sample was included in a study of blood T cell repertoires in COVID-19. Overall study: The United States, Italy and Spain provided the acute and convalescent COVID-19 samples. From T cells, B-cell-depleted T cells, or PBMCs came the material, which was cDNA or gDNA.

This TCR derives from a human donor in a cohort sampled during active COVID-19. Sequences were obtained from peripheral blood. The rearrangement links TRBV5-6 to TRBJ2-5, with a tentative D call TRBD1 (6 bases). The CDR3 DNA sequence: TGTGCCAGCAGCTTGCAGGGGAGTAGGGAGACCCAGTACTTC. Translation gives CASSLQGSRETQYF.